This T cell receptor beta chain is drawn from a study of monozygotic twins with inflammatory bowel disease (dated by TCRdb to between 2018 and 2021). Concerning the study at large: A total of about 28 monozygotic twin pairs were included in the full study, comprising nine German pairs (four IBD-concordant, five IBD-discordant) and 19 IBD-discordant Danish pairs. The search for disease-associated traits relied mainly on comparing, within discordant pairs, IBD patients with their genetically identical healthy co-twins. Each individual had, on average, about 151 000 unique TCRalpha sequences and 181 000 unique TCRbeta sequences available for analysis.

What the work shows at the level of the full study, not this receptor alone: The results gave no support for a single strong signal or clonotype linked to IBD. Differing immunosuppressive treatments among patients may have added background noise and inter-individual variability to the repertoires. Concordant and discordant twins showed no difference in repertoire similarity, possibly because of limited statistical power. The analysis was unable to tell apart different T cell subtypes. Measured by the inverse Simpson index, TCRbeta repertoire diversity was lower in IBD patients than in their healthy co-twins. Compared with healthy twins, IBD patients shared fewer clonotypes with other individuals, and the difference was most pronounced in patients with signs of disease activity.

The library was built by means of 5' RACE. The input for every TCR library was approximately 3,500 ng of total RNA. For each sample, cDNA synthesis with SMARTScribe reverse transcriptase was split into eight separate reactions. Unique molecular identifiers containing a 6-nucleotide sample barcode were introduced through template switching during cDNA synthesis. TCRalpha and TCRbeta cDNA was amplified in two nested PCRs of about 17 and 10 cycles, and bead purification was carried out after each PCR. Before amplification, the cDNA was treated with uracil DNA-glycosylase and purified using the QIAquick PCR purification kit. In the second PCR, Illumina TruSeq-compatible adapters and sample-specific barcodes were added. Library quality and concentration were checked on TapeStation and Qubit, and libraries were pooled at about 5 ng each. The pooled libraries were sequenced with 2 x 100 bp reads and custom sequencing primers on an Illumina HiSeq2500 single-index Rapid Run. Turning to the authors' computational methods: MiGEC version 1.2.6 was used for UMI-based consensus assembly, which corrected PCR and sequencing errors. V(D)J alignment, clonotype assembly and CDR3 extraction were performed with MiXCR version 2.1.1. Normalisation of gene usage, clonotype sharing and MAIT/NKT TCR abundance was achieved by analysing the top 1000, 10 000 and 20 000 clonotypes per sample. Diversity was computed as the inverse Simpson index with the vegan R package after downsampling to 27 000 UMIs. Paired Mann-Whitney U tests were applied to discordant twin pairs, and Benjamini-Hochberg correction was used for multiple testing. The reads underwent TCRdb reprocessing, giving one record for each CDR3 protein sequence and no DNA. Clone size and V and J calls follow TCRdb, not the original study. This specimen's table enumerates some 440,000 distinct CDR3 sequences. The ten largest clones add up to 2.4% of the sample.

From each donor, a roughly 2.5 ml peripheral blood sample was collected into PAXgene tubes and stored at -80 degrees C. Without any T cell sorting, total RNA was extracted from whole blood using the PAXgene blood miRNA kit on an automated QIAcube. Deep TCRalpha and TCRbeta repertoire profiling with unique molecular barcoding was performed on peripheral blood of monozygotic twin pairs concordant or discordant for inflammatory bowel disease. Smoking habits were recorded for all twin pairs, and each individual was classified as a current, former or never smoker. A note on this clonotype: Its antigen is currently not known.

From the germline V gene (reference sequence), CDR1 is MNHEY and CDR2 is SMNVEV. The CDR3, cysteine through phenylalanine, is 12 amino acids long. DNA is not on record. The V gene is TRBV27 and the J gene is TRBJ2-7; TCRdb names TRBD1, which stays unverified in the absence of DNA. The source of this sequence is a human donor with ulcerative colitis or Crohn's disease, or a healthy co-twin of an affected twin (not recorded which). Sequenced: blood. This receptor carries the CDR3 CASSFRQGEQYF.